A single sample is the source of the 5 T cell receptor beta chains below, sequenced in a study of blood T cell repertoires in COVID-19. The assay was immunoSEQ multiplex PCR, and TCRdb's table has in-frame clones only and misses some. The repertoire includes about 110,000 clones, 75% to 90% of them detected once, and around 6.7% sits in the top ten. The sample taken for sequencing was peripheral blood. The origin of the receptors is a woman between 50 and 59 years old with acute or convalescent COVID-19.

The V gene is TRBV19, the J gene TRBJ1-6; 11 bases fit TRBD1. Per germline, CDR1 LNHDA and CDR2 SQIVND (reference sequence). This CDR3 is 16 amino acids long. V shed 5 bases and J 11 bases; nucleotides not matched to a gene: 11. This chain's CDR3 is CASSLRPGTGGTPLHF. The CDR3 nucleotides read TGTGCCAGTAGTCTGCGCCCCGGGACAGGGGGAACACCCCTCCACTTT.

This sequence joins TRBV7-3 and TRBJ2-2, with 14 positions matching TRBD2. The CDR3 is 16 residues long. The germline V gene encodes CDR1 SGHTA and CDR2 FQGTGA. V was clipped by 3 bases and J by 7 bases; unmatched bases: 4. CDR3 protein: CASSLGLAGASGELFF. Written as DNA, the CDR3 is TGTGCCAGCAGCTTGGGACTAGCGGGGGCCAGCGGGGAGCTGTTTTTT.

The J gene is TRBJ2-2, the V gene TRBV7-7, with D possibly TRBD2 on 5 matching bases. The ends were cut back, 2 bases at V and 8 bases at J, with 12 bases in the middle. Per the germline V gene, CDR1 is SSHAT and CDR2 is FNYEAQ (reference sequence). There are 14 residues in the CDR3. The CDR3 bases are TGTGCCAGCAGCTTACACGACTATGCTGGGGAGCTGTTTTTT. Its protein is CASSLHDYAGELFF.

The CDR3 loop reads CASSIGSQSGNQPQHF. CDR3 sequence (DNA): TGTGCCAGTAGTATAGGGTCCCAGAGCGGCAATCAGCCCCAGCATTTT. The chain recombines TRBV19 with TRBJ1-5; D is unclear. CDR1 LNHDA and CDR2 SQIVND come from the germline V gene (reference sequence). The CDR3 contains 16 residues. V gave up 1 base and J gave up 2 bases, with 12 bases separating them.

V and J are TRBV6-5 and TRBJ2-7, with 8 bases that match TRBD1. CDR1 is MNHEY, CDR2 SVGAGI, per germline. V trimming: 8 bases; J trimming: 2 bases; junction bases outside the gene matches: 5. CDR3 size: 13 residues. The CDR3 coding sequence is TGTGCCAGCCGACAGGGGATAACCTACGAGCAGTACTTC. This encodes CASRQGITYEQYF.